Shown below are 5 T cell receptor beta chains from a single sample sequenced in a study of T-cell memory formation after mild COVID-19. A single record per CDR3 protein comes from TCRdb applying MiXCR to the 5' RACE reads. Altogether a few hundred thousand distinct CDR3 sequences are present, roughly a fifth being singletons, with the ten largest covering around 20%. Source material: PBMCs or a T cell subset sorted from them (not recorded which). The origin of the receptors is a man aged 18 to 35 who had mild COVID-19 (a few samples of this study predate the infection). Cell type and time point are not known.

CDR3 coding DNA: TGCAGCGTTGGGGGGGCGCCGTCCTACGAGCAGTACTTC. This encodes CSVGGAPSYEQYF. This chain connects TRBV29-1 to TRBJ2-7, with D perhaps TRBD1 or TRBD2 (6 bases each). The CDR3 has 13 residues. The germline gives CDR1 SQVTM, CDR2 ANQGSEA. Trimming took off 4 bases at V and 1 base at J, with 11 bases between the two ends.

The CDR3 region is CASSQRLGSWPQIGTDTQYF. The CDR3 bases are TGCGCCAGCAGCCAACGATTGGGCTCTTGGCCCCAGATTGGGACAGATACGCAGTATTTT. The chain uses TRBV4-1 and TRBJ2-3; the D is unclear. Trimming pared 2 bases from V and 3 bases from J, leaving 27 bases between. CDR1 is MGHRA and CDR2 is YSYEKL in the germline V gene. CDR3 length: 20 residues.

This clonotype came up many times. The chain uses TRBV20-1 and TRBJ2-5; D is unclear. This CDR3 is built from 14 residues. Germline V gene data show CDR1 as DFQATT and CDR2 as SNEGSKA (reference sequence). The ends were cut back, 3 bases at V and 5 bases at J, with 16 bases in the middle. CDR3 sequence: CSARGDASPETQYF. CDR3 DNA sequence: TGCAGTGCTAGGGGTGACGCTTCGCCGGAGACCCAGTACTTC.

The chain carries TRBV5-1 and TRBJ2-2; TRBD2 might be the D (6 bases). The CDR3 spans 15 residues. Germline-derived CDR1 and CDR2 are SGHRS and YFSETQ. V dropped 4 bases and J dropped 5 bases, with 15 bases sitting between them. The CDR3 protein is CASSATGTFTGELFF. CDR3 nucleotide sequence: TGCGCCAGCAGCGCGACCGGGACTTTTACCGGGGAGCTGTTTTTT.

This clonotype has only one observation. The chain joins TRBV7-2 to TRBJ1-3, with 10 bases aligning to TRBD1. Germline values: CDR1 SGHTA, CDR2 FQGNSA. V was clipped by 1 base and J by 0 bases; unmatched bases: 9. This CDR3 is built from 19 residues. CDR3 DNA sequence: TGTGCCAGCAGCTTAGTCGGACAGGGGGTTACGAGCTCTGGAAACACCATATATTTT. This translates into CASSLVGQGVTSSGNTIYF.